What follows describes a single TCR beta chain. Germline CDR1 is KGHSH and CDR2 is LQKENI. Trimming took 5 bases from V and 1 from J; bases not matched to a gene: 8. The CDR3 length is 15 residues. Produced via immunoSEQ multiplex PCR; TCRdb's table is partial and in-frame only. The repertoire holds 200,000 or so clones, with 84% as singletons. The data were obtained in a study of cytomegalovirus exposure and HLA in healthy donors. The sequenced sample was PBMCs. The genes are TRBV18 and TRBJ2-7; 7 positions agree with TRBD2. The TCR originated in a woman younger than 45 in good health and CMV-seropositive. The CDR3 coding sequence is TGTGCCAGCTCAAATCCGAGTAGCGGGTCCTACGAGCAGTACTTC. Protein product: CASSNPSSGSYEQYF.